This T cell receptor (beta chain) is drawn from a study of blood T cell repertoires in COVID-19. Study-wide context: COVID-19 samples, acute and convalescent, were from the United States, Italy and Spain. From T cells, B-cell-depleted T cells, or PBMCs came the material, which was cDNA or gDNA.

Per the study methods: Using reference gene primer amplification, nucleated cell counts were estimated. Sequenced by immunoSEQ multiplex PCR; TCRdb stores in-frame clones only, minus some. V and J calls and clone size follow that table, whereas D and trimming were derived from the DNA. The sample records approximately 24,000 clones, about four fifths being singletons. Germline loops: CDR1 MNHEY, CDR2 SVGEGT. The CDR3 length is 18 residues. V shed 6 bases and J 0 bases; nucleotides not matched to a gene: 11. The chain uses TRBV6-2 or TRBV6-3 and TRBJ1-5, with 10 nucleotides matching TRBD1. This receptor was identified in a human donor in a cohort sampled during active COVID-19. Specimen: peripheral blood. CDR3 bases: TGTGCCAGCAGCCCTAGACAGGGGGCCGAGTATAGCAATCAGCCCCAGCATTTT. Its translation is CASSPRQGAEYSNQPQHF.